This TCR beta chain was sequenced in a study of blood T cell repertoires in COVID-19. Study overall: Material from acute and convalescent COVID-19 was sourced from the United States, Italy and Spain.

This clone was observed a few times. Trimming shortened V by 1 base and J by 5 bases, and 11 bases separated the two germline ends. Per the germline V gene, CDR1 is MGHDK and CDR2 is SYGVNS. The CDR3 totals 14 residues. In the authors' methods: By means of reference gene primer amplification, nucleated cell counts were estimated. Libraries were prepared by immunoSEQ multiplex PCR; TCRdb keeps only in-frame clonotypes and omits some of them. D and trimming come from the DNA, and the V and J calls and clone size come from that table. The sample consists of around 250,000 clones, about 82% of them appearing once.

The sequenced material came from peripheral blood. This TCR derives from a man aged 80 or over with acute or convalescent COVID-19. The gene calls are TRBV25-1 and TRBJ1-2; D gene unclear. The CDR3 DNA follows: TGTGCCAGCAGTGAATTCGCACGGGAATATGGCTACACCTTC. It codes for CASSEFAREYGYTF.